Below, 20 T cell receptor beta chains from the same sample are listed, as sequenced in a study of blood T cell repertoires in COVID-19. The method was immunoSEQ multiplex PCR; TCRdb's version includes in-frame clones alone and lacks a portion of them. The data contain 200,000 to 250,000 clones, 84% of them singletons. Material: PBMCs or T cells enriched from blood (not recorded which). The source of these receptors is a middle-aged woman who had recovered from COVID-19.

The rearrangement links TRBV27 to TRBJ2-1, with a weak D call TRBD2 (6 bases). Germline loops: CDR1 MNHEY, CDR2 SMNVEV (reference sequence). This CDR3 contains 15 residues. V was pared by 5 bases and J by 6 bases, with 17 bases between. The CDR3 loop is CASSLVQAGSNEQFF. The CDR3 nucleotides read TGTGCCAGCAGTCTGGTTCAGGCGGGGTCCAATGAGCAGTTCTTC.

The chain links TRBV3-1 (or the pseudogene TRBV3-2) to TRBJ2-3; D is perhaps TRBD1 (5 bases). The CDR3 loop spans 12 amino acids. Germline values: CDR1 LGHDT, CDR2 YNNKEL (reference sequence). The ends were cut back, 1 base at V and 12 bases at J, with 11 bases in the middle. The CDR3 DNA follows: TGTGCCAGCAGCCAAGTTTGGGGCACCCAGTATTTT. This gives the protein CASSQVWGTQYF.

In this sample, this clone turned up a few times. The CDR3 DNA reads TGTGCCAGTAGTATGCGGGACCGGAGGGTGTTTTTT. It codes for CASSMRDRRVFF. This chain uses TRBV19 with TRBJ1-4, with a possible D match to TRBD1 (5 bases). The ends were cut back, 3 bases at V and 15 bases at J, with 14 bases in the middle. The CDR3 has 12 residues. Germline loops: CDR1 LNHDA, CDR2 SQIVND (reference sequence).

This rearrangement joins TRBV19 to TRBJ1-1, with unresolved D. Trimming stripped 3 bases from V and 4 bases from J, with 12 bases between. The germline gives CDR1 LNHDA, CDR2 SQIVND (reference sequence). The CDR3 covers 14 residues. CDR3 region: CASSIGSEGTEAFF. CDR3 nucleotide sequence: TGTGCCAGTAGTATTGGCAGTGAGGGCACTGAAGCTTTCTTT.

The gene calls are TRBV7-2 and TRBJ2-7; possible D gene TRBD2, 5 bases. Trimming removed 1 base from V and 2 bases from J, with 12 bases in between. CDR3 length: 15 residues. From germline, CDR1 is SGHTA and CDR2 FQGNSA. CDR3 bases: TGTGCCAGCAGCTTAGGCTCCAGCGGTCCCTACGAGCAGTACTTC. Its protein product is CASSLGSSGPYEQYF.

Only a few counts were recorded for this clone. The rearrangement links TRBV10-1 to TRBJ2-3, with D maybe TRBD2 (6 bases). Germline V gives CDR1 WNHNN, CDR2 SYGVQD (reference sequence). The CDR3 length is 15 residues. V was shortened by 0 bases and J by 2 bases, with 9 bases between the two germline ends. The CDR3 spells CASSESTGDTDTQYF. In DNA, the CDR3 is TGCGCCAGCAGTGAGTCGACGGGAGACACAGATACGCAGTATTTT.

The V gene is TRBV15, the J gene TRBJ2-3; the D gene is possibly TRBD2 (5 bases). The CDR3 extends over 17 amino acids. V lost 2 bases and J 4 bases, leaving 19 bases between the germline ends. Germline V lookup: CDR1 LNHNV, CDR2 YYDKDF (reference sequence). The CDR3 nucleotides read TGTGCCACCAGCAGAAGAGGAAAAGGCCTAGCAGCAGATACGCAGTATTTT. It is translated as CATSRRGKGLAADTQYF.

The chain joins TRBV3-1 (or the pseudogene TRBV3-2) to TRBJ1-6; TRBD1 might be the D (6 bases). The length of the CDR3 is 15 residues. V lost 3 bases and J lost 11, with 17 bases in between. CDR1 is LGHDT and CDR2 is YNNKEL in the germline V gene (reference sequence). This CDR3 is CASSQAGTSNAPLHF. The DNA for the CDR3 is TGTGCCAGCAGCCAGGCCGGGACATCAAATGCACCCCTCCACTTT.

The chain recombines TRBV7-2 with TRBJ1-2; 9 bases are shared with TRBD1. CDR3 length: 12 amino acids. CDR1 is SGHTA, CDR2 FQGNSA, per germline. The V and J ends lost 6 bases and 8 bases, in that order; junction bases with no gene match: 4. In DNA, the CDR3 is TGTGCCAGCAGTACAGGGGGCGGAGGCTACACCTTC. Translation: CASSTGGGGYTF.

This chain links TRBV25-1 with TRBJ2-3; D possibly corresponds to TRBD2 (6 bases). CDR1 and CDR2 from the germline V gene are MGHDK and SYGVNS. The CDR3 is made up of 12 amino acids. The V and J ends lost 2 bases and 9 bases respectively, with 9 bases between them. The CDR3 bases are TGTGCCAGCAGTGAAGGGAGCGGGACGCAGTATTTT. Its protein is CASSEGSGTQYF.

The V and J genes are TRBV13 and TRBJ2-7; TRBD2 aligns across 9 bases. Germline V gene lookup returns CDR1 PRHDT and CDR2 FYEKMQ (reference sequence). The CDR3 spans 18 residues. V shed 0 bases, J shed 2 bases, and the junction held 11 bases outside the gene matches. CDR3 coding DNA: TGTGCCAGCAGCTTAGGCCTACTGAGGCGGGAGGGGACCTACGAGCAGTACTTC. This gives the protein CASSLGLLRREGTYEQYF.

The chain employs TRBV19 and TRBJ1-4, with 9 bases fitting TRBD1. CDR3 length: 15 residues. Germline V gives CDR1 LNHDA, CDR2 SQIVND (reference sequence). The J segment lost 8 bases and the V segment lost 1 base, leaving 5 bases of the junction unmatched. CDR3 sequence: CASSIGDREQEKLFF. CDR3 DNA sequence: TGTGCCAGTAGTATAGGGGACAGGGAGCAAGAAAAACTGTTTTTT.

J is TRBJ2-3 and V is TRBV4-3; a weak D match, TRBD2 (5 bases). The CDR3 sequence is 14 residues long. CDR1 is LGHNA, CDR2 YSLEER, per germline. V lost 0 bases, J lost 6 bases, and 10 bases lay in between. The CDR3 DNA follows: TGCGCCAGCAGCCAAGAATTAGCGACGGATACGCAGTATTTT. Its protein is CASSQELATDTQYF.

The chain couples TRBV4-3 to TRBJ1-4; D remains ambiguous. V lost 4 bases and J lost 4, with 7 bases in between. CDR1 and CDR2 from the germline V gene are LGHNA and YSLEER. The CDR3 length is 13 residues. DNA for the CDR3: TGCGCCAGCAGCCGGGCTGGTAATGAAAAACTGTTTTTT. The encoded protein is CASSRAGNEKLFF.

This clone was counted a few times. The rearrangement uses TRBV27 and TRBJ2-7; TRBD2 is a possible D gene (6 bases). Germline loops: CDR1 MNHEY, CDR2 SMNVEV (reference sequence). The length of the CDR3 is 15 residues. The V and J ends lost 3 bases and 2 bases respectively, with 14 bases between them. The CDR3 region is CASSFRVGSPYEQYF. In DNA form, the CDR3 reads TGTGCCAGCAGTTTTAGGGTCGGGAGTCCCTACGAGCAGTACTTC.

The rearrangement links TRBV19 to TRBJ2-3; a weak D match, TRBD2 (5 bases). The CDR3 sequence is 12 residues long. Germline V gene sequence: CDR1 LNHDA, CDR2 SQIVND (reference sequence). V was pared by 4 bases and J by 4 bases, with 6 bases between. The CDR3 loop reads CASSTGADTQYF. As DNA, the CDR3 is TGTGCCAGTAGTACCGGGGCAGATACGCAGTATTTT. Full variable domain (missing parts from reference TRBV19 and TRBJ2-3): DGGITQSPKYLFRKEGQNVTLSCEQNLNHDAMYWYRQDPGQGLRLIYYSQIVNDFQKGDIAEGYSVSREKKESFPLTVTSAQKNPTAFYLCASSTGADTQYFGPGTRLTVL.

This chain links TRBV5-1 with TRBJ2-1; TRBD2 agrees at 7 bases. J lost 3 bases, V lost 1 base, and 7 bases had no gene match. Germline V gene sequence: CDR1 SGHRS, CDR2 YFSETQ. This CDR3 contains 16 residues. The chain's CDR3 is CASSLSQAGYYNEQFF. The CDR3 DNA reads as TGCGCCAGCAGCTTGTCCCAAGCGGGATACTACAATGAGCAGTTCTTC. Combining the CDR3 with reference TRBV5-1 and TRBJ2-1 gives the whole variable domain KAGVTQTPRYLIKTRGQQVTLSCSPISGHRSVSWYQQTPGQGLQFLFEYFSETQRNKGNFPGRFSGRQFSNSRSEMNVSTLELGDSALYLCASSLSQAGYYNEQFFGPGTRLTVL.

The V gene is TRBV7-9, the J gene TRBJ2-1; D may be TRBD2 (6 bases). This CDR3 region has 14 residues. V lost 6 bases, J lost 8 bases, and 17 bases lay in between. From germline, CDR1 is SEHNR and CDR2 FQNEAQ (reference sequence). CDR3 in amino acids: CASSHFSSGDEQFF. The CDR3 DNA is TGTGCCAGCAGTCACTTCTCCTCGGGAGATGAGCAGTTCTTC.

The chain joins TRBV5-1 to TRBJ2-7, with 9 positions matching TRBD1. The CDR3 totals 15 residues. The V gene's germline CDR1 is SGHRS and CDR2 YFSETQ. V lost 7 bases, J lost 5 bases, and 13 bases stayed unmatched. CDR3 in amino acids: CASRTAGTGHNEQYF. In DNA, the CDR3 is TGCGCCAGCCGAACTGCCGGGACAGGGCATAACGAGCAGTACTTC.

The chain uses TRBV5-3 and TRBJ1-6; D possibly corresponds to TRBD1 (5 bases). TRBV5-3 carries the ORF label, with uncertain function. Deletions cut 4 bases from V and 7 bases from J, with 18 bases between. The CDR3 runs to 16 residues. The DNA of the CDR3 is TGTGCCAGAAGCGGGCGGAGGGGACGGGAGAATTCACCCCTCCACTTT. It codes for CARSGRRGRENSPLHF.